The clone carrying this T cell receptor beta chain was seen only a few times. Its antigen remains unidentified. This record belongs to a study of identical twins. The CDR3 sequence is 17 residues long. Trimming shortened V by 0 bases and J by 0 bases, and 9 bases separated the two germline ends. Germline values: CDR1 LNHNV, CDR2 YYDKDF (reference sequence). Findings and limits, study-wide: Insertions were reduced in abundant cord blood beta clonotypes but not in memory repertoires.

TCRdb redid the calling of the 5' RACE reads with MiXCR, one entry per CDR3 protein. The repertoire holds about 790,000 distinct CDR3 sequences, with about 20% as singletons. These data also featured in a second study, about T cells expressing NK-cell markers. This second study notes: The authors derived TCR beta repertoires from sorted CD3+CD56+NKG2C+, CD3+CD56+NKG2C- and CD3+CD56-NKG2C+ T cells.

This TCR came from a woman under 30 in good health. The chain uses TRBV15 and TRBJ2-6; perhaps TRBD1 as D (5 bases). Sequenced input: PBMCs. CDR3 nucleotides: TGTGCCACCAGCAGAGAAGTGACAGTCTCTGGGGCCAACGTCCTGACTTTC. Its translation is CATSREVTVSGANVLTF. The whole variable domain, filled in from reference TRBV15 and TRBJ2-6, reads DAMVIQNPRYQVTQFGKPVTLSCSQTLNHNVMYWYQQKSSQAPKLLFHYYDKDFNNEADTPDNFQSRRPNTSFCFLDIRSPGLGDTAMYLCATSREVTVSGANVLTFGAGSRLTVL.